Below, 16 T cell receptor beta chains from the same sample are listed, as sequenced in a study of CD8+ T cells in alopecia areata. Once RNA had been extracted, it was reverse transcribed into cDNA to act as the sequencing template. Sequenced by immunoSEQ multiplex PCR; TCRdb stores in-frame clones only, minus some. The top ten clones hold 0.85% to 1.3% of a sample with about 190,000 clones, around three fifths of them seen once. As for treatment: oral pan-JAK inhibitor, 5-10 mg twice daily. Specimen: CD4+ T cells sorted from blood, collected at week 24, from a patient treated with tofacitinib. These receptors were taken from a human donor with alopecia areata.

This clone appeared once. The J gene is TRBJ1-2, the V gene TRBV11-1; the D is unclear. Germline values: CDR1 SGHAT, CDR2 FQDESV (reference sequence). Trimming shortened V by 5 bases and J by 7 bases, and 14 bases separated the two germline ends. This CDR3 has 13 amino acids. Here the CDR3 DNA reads TGTGCCAGCAGCCCACACACTCAGGCTGGCTACACCTTC. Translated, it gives CASSPHTQAGYTF.

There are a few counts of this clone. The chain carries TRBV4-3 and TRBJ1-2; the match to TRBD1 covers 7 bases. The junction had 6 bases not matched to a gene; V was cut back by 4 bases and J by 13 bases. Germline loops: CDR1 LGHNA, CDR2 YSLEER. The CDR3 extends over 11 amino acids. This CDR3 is CASSRGQVFTF. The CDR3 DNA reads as TGCGCCAGCAGCCGAGGACAGGTCTTCACCTTC.

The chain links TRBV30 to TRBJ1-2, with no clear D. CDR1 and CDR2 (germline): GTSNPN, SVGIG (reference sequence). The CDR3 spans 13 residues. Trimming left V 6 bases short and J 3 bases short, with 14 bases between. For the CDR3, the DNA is TGTGCCTGTTCAGGTACTGAGGACTATGGCTACACCTTC. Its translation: CACSGTEDYGYTF.

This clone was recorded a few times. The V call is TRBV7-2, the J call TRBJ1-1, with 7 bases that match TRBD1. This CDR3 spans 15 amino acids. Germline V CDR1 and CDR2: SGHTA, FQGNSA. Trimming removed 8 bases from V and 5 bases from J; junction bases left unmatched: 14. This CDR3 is CASRWRGLRGTEAFF. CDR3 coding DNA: TGTGCCAGCCGCTGGCGGGGTCTCAGGGGGACTGAAGCTTTCTTT.

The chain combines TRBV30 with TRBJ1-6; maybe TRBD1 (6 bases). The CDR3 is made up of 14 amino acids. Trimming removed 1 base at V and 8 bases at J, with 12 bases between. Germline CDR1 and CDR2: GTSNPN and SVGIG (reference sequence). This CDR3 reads CAWSARGGDSPLHF. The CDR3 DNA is TGTGCCTGGAGTGCCAGGGGCGGCGATTCACCCCTCCACTTT.

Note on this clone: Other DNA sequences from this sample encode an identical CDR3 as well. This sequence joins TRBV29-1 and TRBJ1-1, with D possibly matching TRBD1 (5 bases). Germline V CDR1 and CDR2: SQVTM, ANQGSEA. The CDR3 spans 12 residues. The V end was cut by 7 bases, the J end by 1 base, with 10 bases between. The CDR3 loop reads CSARDGNTEAFF. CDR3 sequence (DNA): TGCAGCGCACGGGACGGGAACACTGAAGCTTTCTTT.

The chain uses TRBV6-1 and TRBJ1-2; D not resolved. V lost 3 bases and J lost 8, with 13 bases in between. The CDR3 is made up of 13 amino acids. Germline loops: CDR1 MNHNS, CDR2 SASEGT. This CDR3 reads CASSERDPEGYTF. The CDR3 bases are TGTGCCAGCAGTGAGAGGGATCCCGAGGGCTACACCTTC.

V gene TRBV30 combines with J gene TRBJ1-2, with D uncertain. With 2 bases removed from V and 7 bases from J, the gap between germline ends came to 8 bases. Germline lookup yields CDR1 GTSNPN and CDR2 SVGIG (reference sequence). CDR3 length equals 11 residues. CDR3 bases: TGTGCCTGGAGTATAGGGTCTGGCTACACCTTC. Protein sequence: CAWSIGSGYTF.

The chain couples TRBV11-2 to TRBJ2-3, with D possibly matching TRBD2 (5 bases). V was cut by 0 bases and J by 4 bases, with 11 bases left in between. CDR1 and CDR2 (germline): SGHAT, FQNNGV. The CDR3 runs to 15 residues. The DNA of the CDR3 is TGTGCCAGCAGCTTAGACCCCTCCGGGGCAGATACGCAGTATTTT. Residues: CASSLDPSGADTQYF. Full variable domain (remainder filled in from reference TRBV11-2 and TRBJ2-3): EAGVAQSPRYKIIEKRQSVAFWCNPISGHATLYWYQQILGQGPKLLIQFQNNGVVDDSQLPKDRFSAERLKGVDSTLKIQPAKLEDSAVYLCASSLDPSGADTQYFGPGTRLTVL.

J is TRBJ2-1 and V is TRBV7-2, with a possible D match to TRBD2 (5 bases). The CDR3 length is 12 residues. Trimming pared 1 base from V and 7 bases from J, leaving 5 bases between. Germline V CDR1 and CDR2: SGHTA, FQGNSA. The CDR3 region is CASSLGRNEQFF. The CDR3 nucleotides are TGTGCCAGCAGCTTAGGGAGGAATGAGCAGTTCTTC.

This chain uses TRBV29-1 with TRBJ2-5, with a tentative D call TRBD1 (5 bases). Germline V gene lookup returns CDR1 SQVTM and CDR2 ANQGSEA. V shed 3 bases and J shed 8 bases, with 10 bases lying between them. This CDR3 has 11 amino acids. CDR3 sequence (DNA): TGCAGCGTTGATCCCGACAGTACCCAGTACTTC. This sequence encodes CSVDPDSTQYF.

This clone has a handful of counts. In nucleotides, the CDR3 is TGTGCCAGCAGTTTGGACAGGCTTCGAAATCAGCCCCAGCATTTT. Its translation is CASSLDRLRNQPQHF. J is TRBJ1-5 and V is TRBV27; 7 bases map to TRBD1. V trimming: 3 bases; J trimming: 4 bases; junction bases outside the gene matches: 6. Looked up from germline, CDR1 is MNHEY and CDR2 is SMNVEV (reference sequence). CDR3 size: 15 residues.

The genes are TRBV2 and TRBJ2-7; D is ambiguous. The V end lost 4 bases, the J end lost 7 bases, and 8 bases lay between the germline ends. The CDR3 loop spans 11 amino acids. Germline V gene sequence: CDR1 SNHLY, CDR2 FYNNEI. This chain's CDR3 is CASSGLVEQYF. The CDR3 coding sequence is TGTGCCAGCAGTGGTTTGGTTGAGCAGTACTTC.

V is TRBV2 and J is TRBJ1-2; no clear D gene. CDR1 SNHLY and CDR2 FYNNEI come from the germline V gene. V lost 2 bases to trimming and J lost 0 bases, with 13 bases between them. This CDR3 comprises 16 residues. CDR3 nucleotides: TGTGCCAGCAGTGAATTGAAGGGTCTAACTAACTATGGCTACACCTTC. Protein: CASSELKGLTNYGYTF.

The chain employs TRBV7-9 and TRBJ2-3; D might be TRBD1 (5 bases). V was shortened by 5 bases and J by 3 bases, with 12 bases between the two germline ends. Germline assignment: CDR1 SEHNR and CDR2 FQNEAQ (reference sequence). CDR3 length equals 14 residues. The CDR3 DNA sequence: TGTGCCAGCAGCCCGACAGAAGGGACAGATACGCAGTATTTT. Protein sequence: CASSPTEGTDTQYF.

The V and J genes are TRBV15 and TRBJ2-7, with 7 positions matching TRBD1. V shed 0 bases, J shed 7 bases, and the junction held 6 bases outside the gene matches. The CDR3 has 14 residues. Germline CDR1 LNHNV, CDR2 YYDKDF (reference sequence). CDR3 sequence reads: CATSRETGTREQYF. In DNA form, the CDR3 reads TGTGCCACCAGCAGAGAGACAGGGACGCGGGAGCAGTACTTC.